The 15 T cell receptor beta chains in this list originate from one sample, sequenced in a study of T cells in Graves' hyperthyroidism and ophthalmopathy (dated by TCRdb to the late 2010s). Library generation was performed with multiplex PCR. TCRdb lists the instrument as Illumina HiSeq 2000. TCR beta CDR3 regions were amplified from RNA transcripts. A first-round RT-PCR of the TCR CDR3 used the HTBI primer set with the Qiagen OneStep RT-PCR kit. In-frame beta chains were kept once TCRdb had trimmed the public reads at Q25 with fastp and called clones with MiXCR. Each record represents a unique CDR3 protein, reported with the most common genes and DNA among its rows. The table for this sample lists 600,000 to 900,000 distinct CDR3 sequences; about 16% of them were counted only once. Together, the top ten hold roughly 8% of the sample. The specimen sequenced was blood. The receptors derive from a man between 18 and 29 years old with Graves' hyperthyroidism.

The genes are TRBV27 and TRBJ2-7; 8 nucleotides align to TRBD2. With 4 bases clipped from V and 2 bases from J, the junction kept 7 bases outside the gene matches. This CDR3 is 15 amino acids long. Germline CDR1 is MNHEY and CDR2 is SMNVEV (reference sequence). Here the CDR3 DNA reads TGTGCCAGCAGTTCTTTCGGGAGGGCAGCCTACGAGCAGTACTTC. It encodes CASSSFGRAAYEQYF.

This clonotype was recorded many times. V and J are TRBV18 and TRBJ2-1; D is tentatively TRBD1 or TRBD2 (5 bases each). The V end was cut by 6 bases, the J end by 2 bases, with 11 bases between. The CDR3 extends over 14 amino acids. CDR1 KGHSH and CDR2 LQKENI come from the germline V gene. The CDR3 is CASSRDGTYNEQFF. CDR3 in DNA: TGTGCCAGCTCGAGGGACGGGACCTACAATGAGCAGTTCTTC.

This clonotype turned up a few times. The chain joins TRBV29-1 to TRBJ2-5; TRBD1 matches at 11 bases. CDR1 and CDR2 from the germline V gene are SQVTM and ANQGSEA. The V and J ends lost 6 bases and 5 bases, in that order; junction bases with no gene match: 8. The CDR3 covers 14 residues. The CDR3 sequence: CSVDGQGARETQYF. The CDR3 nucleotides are TGCAGCGTGGATGGACAGGGGGCGCGGGAGACCCAGTACTTC. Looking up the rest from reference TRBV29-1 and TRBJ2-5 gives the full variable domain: SAVISQKPSRDICQRGTSLTIQCQVDSQVTMMFWYRQQPGQSLTLIATANQGSEATYESGFVIDKFPISRPNLTFSTLTVSNMSPEDSSIYLCSVDGQGARETQYFGPGTRLLVL.

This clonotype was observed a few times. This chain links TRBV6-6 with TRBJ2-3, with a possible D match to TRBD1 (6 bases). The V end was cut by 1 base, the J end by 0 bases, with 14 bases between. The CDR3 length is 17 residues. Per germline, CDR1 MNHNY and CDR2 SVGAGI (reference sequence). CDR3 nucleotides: TGTGCCAGCAGTTACTTACCCGGGACAACGAGCACAGATACGCAGTATTTT. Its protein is CASSYLPGTTSTDTQYF.

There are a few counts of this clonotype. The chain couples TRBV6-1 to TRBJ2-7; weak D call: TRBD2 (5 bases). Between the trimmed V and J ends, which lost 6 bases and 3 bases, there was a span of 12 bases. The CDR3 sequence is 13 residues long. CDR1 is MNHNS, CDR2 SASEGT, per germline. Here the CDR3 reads CASRLLGDYEQYF. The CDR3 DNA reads TGTGCCAGCAGACTACTAGGAGACTACGAGCAGTACTTC.

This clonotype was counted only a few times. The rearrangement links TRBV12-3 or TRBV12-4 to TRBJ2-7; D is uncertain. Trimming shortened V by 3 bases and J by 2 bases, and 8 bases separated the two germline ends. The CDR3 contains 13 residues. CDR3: CASSFISTYEQYF. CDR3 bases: TGTGCCAGCAGTTTTATCTCTACCTACGAGCAGTACTTC.

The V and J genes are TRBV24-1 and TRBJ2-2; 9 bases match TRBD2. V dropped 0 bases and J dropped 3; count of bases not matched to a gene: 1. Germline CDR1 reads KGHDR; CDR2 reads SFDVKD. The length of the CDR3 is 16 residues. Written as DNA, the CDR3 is TGTGCCACCAGTGATTTGAGACTAGCGGACACCGGGGAGCTGTTTTTT. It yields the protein CATSDLRLADTGELFF.

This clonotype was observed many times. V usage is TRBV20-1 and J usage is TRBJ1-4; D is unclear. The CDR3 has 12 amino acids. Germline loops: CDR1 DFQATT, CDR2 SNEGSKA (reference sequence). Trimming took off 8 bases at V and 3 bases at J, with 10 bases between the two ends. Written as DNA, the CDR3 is TGCAGTAAAGGGAAGCCTAATGAAAAACTGTTTTTT. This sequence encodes CSKGKPNEKLFF.

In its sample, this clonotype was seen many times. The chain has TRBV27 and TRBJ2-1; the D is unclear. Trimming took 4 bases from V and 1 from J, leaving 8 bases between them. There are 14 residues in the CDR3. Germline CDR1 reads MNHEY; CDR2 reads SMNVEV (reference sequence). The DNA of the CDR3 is TGTGCCAGCAGTTGGGCTCCATCCTACAATGAGCAGTTCTTC. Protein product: CASSWAPSYNEQFF.

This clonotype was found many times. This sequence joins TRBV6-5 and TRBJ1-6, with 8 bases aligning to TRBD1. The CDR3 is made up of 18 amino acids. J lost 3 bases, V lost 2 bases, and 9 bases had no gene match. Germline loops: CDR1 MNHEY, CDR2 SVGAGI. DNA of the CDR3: TGTGCCAGCAGTTACGGCAGGGGGCGAAGGATCTATAATTCACCCCTCCACTTT. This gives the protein CASSYGRGRRIYNSPLHF.

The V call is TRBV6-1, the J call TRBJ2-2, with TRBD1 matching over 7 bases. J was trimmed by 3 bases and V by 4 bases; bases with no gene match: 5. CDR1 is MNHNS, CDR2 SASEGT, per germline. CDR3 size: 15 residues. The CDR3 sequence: CASSADRAHTGELFF. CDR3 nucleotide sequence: TGTGCCAGCAGTGCCGACAGGGCCCACACCGGGGAGCTGTTTTTT.

CDR3 in DNA: TGTGCCAGCAGCCAACAGTATACCGTAGAAACCTACGAGCAGTACTTC. Its translation: CASSQQYTVETYEQYF. The chain carries TRBV3-1 and TRBJ2-7; D gene uncertain. The ends were cut back, 2 bases at V and 2 bases at J, with 16 bases in the middle. The CDR3 has 16 residues. The V gene's germline CDR1 is LGHDT and CDR2 YNNKEL (reference sequence).

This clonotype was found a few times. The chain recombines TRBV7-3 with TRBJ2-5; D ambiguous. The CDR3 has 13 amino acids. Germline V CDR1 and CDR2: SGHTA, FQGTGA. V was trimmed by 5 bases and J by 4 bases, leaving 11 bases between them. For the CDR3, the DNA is TGTGCCAGCAGCCTGGTCCAATCAGAGACCCAGTACTTC. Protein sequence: CASSLVQSETQYF. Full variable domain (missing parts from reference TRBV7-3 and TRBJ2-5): GAGVSQTPSNKVTEKGKYVELRCDPISGHTALYWYRQSLGQGPEFLIYFQGTGAADDSGLPNDRFFAVRPEGSVSTLKIQRTERGDSAVYLCASSLVQSETQYFGPGTRLLVL.

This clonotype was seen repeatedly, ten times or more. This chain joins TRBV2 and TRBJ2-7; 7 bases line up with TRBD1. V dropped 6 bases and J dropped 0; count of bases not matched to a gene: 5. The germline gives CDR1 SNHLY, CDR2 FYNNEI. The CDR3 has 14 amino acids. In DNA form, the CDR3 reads TGTGCCAGCAGGGTACAGGGGTACTCCTACGAGCAGTACTTC. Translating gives CASRVQGYSYEQYF.

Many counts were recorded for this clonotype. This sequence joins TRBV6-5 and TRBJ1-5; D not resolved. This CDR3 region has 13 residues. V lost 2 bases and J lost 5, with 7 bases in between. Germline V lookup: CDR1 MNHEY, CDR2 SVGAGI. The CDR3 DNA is TGTGCCAGCAGTTACGCTGCGGATCAGCCCCAGCATTTT. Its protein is CASSYAADQPQHF.